The clone carrying this T cell receptor beta chain has more than one count but fewer than ten. Its antigen is still unknown. This table comes from immunoSEQ multiplex PCR, and its TCRdb copy is limited to in-frame clones, with some not included. The repertoire has around 66,000 clones, roughly 77% of them found once; the top ten carry 1.6%. This entry comes from a study of PD-L1 blockade in urothelial cancer. General study results and limits: When measured at 3 weeks, tumor-associated blood clones expanded more in durable-benefit patients.

Per the germline V gene, CDR1 is SNHLY and CDR2 is FYNNEI. Trimming pared 5 bases from V and 0 bases from J, leaving 7 bases between. CDR3 length: 13 residues. Documented time point: pretreatment peripheral blood. Per patient, between 1 and 8 samples were collected at pretreatment and on-treatment time points. This chain joins TRBV2 and TRBJ1-1, with no clear D. The specimen was PBMCs, collected around atezolizumab (anti-PD-L1) treatment. This receptor was identified in a man in his 70s with urothelial cancer. CDR3 in DNA: TGTGCCAGCAGTAAATACATGAACACTGAAGCTTTCTTT. Translated, it gives CASSKYMNTEAFF.